This T cell receptor beta chain is from a study of T cells in localized non-small cell lung cancer. Study findings and constraints: Higher blood T cell density went with longer overall survival.

Looked up from germline, CDR1 is SGHTS and CDR2 is YDEGEE. CDR3 length: 13 residues. Trimming left V 3 bases short and J 3 bases short, with 7 bases between. This clone was counted a single time. Its antigen remains unidentified. Profiled with immunoSEQ multiplex PCR; TCRdb holds only in-frame clones, not every one. The profile covers around 26,000 clones, with around 91% appearing a single time and approximately 1.1% taken by the ten largest. The sequence was collected from a woman aged 35-75 years with stage I lung adenocarcinoma. The input for sequencing was peripheral blood, taken before any cancer treatment. The chain has TRBV5-8 and TRBJ1-5, with D perhaps matching TRBD1 (6 bases). CDR3 residues: CASSWTDNQPQHF. The CDR3 bases are TGTGCCAGCAGCTGGACAGACAATCAGCCCCAGCATTTT.